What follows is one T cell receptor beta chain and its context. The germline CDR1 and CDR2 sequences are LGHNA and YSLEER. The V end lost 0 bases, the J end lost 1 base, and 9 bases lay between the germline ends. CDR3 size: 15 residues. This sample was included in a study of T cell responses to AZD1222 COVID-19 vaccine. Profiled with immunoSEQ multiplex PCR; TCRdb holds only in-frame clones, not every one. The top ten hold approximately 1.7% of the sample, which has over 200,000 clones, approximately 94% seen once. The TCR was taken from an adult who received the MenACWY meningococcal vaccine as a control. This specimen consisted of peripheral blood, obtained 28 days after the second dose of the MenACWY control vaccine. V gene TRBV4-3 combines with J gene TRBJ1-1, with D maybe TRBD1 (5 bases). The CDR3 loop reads CASSQDRQRNTEAFF. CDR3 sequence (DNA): TGCGCCAGCAGCCAAGACCGACAGAGGAACACTGAAGCTTTCTTT.